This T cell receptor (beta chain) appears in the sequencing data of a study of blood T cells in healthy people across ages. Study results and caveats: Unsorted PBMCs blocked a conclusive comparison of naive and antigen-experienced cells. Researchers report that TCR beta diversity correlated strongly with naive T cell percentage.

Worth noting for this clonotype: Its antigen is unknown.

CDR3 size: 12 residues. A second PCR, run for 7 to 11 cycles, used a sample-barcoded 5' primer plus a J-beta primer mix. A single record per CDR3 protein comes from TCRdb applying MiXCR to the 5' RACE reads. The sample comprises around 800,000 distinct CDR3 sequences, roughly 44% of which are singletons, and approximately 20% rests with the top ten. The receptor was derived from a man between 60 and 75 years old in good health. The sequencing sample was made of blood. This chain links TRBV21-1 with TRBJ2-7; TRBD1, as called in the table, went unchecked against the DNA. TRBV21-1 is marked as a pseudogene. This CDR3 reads CASPGQGYEQYF. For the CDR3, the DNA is TGTGCCAGTCCGGGACAGGGGTACGAGCAGTACTTC.